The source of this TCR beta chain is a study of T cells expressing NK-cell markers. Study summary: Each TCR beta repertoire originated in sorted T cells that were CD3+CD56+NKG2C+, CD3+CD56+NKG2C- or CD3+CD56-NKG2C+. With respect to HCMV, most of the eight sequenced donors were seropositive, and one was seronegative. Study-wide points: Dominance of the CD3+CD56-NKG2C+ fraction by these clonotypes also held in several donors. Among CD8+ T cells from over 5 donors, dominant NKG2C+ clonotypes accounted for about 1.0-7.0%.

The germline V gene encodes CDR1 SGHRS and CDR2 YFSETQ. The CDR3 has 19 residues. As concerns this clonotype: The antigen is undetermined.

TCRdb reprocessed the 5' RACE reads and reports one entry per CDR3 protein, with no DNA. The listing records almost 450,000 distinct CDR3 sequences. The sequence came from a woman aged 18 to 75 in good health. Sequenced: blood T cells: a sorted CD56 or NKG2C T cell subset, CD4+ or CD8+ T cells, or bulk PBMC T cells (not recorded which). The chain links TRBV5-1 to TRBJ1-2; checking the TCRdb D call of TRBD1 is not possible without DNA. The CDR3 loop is CASSLAGGRERLPSYGYTF.